This T cell receptor (beta chain) comes out of a study of T-cell memory formation after mild COVID-19 (dated by TCRdb to about 2021). Regarding the study in general: TCR sequence clusters from the two donors were found to be largely donor specific. Longitudinal TCRalpha and TCRbeta repertoire sequencing tracked T-cell clones expanding and contracting after mild COVID-19 in a couple of donors. Two young, previously healthy adult volunteers, one female and one male, were included in the cohort. Broad study findings and their caveats: The study covered only a couple of mild cases, and larger cohorts including severe cases with pre-infection samples were considered necessary. Balanced CD4/CD8 phenotypes were observed for clones contracting from day 15 to 85, whereas a bias towards CD4+ was observed for a second wave of clones expanding from day 15 to 37. Contracting CD4+ clones were located mainly in the CM and EM memory subsets, whereas CD8+ clones were found to be enriched in EMRA. SARS-CoV-2 specificity of the second-wave clones peaking on day 37 was not confirmed. Some responding clones were found in pre-infection memory, which suggests that pre-existing cross-reactive memory T cells took part in the SARS-CoV-2 response.

As encoded in the germline V gene (reference sequence), CDR1 is DFQATT while CDR2 is SNEGSKA. V loses 4 bases of germline sequence and J loses 4 bases, and the interval between the two ends is 19 bases. Including cysteine and phenylalanine, the CDR3 has 15 amino acids. Of all the DNA, just the CDR3 is kept, 45 bases in frame from base 1. The data were produced on an Illumina NovaSeq 6000. cDNA libraries for TCRalpha and TCRbeta were prepared by 5'RACE using constant-segment primers, with sample barcodes and unique molecular identifiers added. Trizol reagent was used to extract RNA from every sample. Library amplification was performed in two PCR steps, and a second sample barcode and Illumina TruSeq adapters were introduced in the second step. Libraries were sequenced on an Illumina NovaSeq with 2 x 150 bp paired-end reads. The study's own analysis went as follows. Demultiplexing of reads and collapsing into UMI-guided consensus sequences were performed with migec v1.2.7. Using mixcr v2.1.11, the UMI consensuses were aligned to TRA and TRB V and J templates and assembled into clonotypes. A clonotype was counted as expanded or contracted only if both edgeR and NoisET called the change significant, with noise models trained on biological replicates. For edgeR calls, a false discovery rate-adjusted p below 0.01 and a log2 fold-change threshold of 1 were applied. As an exploratory analysis of dynamics, PCA with hierarchical clustering was applied to max-normalized trajectories of the 1000 most abundant clonotypes. Separately sequenced CD4+ and CD8+ repertoires were used to assign the CD4 or CD8 phenotype of responding clones. The raw public data were reprocessed by TCRdb itself: fastp quality trimming at Q25, MiXCR clonotype calling, in-frame beta chains only. Every entry covers one CDR3 protein and lists the most common genes and DNA from its rows. What appears here as the V and J calls and clone size reflects TCRdb's work, not the paper's. The sample records approximately 480,000 distinct CDR3 sequences, about 18% of which are singletons. The leading ten clones occupy around 12% of the sample.

On this clonotype: Its recognized antigen is unknown. Base qualities were left out, and no much larger clone turns up one base away.

Ficoll-Paque density gradient centrifugation was the method used to isolate PBMCs. The V and J segments used are TRBV20-1 and TRBJ1-1; a confident D gene designation cannot be given. The source is an adult woman who had mild COVID-19 (a few samples of this study predate the infection). The sample titles of this study are shuffled in the database, so cell type and time point are left out; the donor was told from shared clones. Sequenced input: PBMCs or a T cell subset sorted from them (not recorded which). CDR3 sequence: CSAIGTSNLGTEAFF. The DNA sequence reads TGCAGTGCTATCGGCACCTCGAATCTGGGCACTGAAGCTTTCTTT.